A selection of T cell receptor beta chains follows, all from one sample in a study of early T cells in non-severe SARS-CoV-2 infection. TCRdb independently ran MiXCR on the 5' RACE reads; one entry per CDR3 protein. The sample yields more than 60,000 distinct CDR3 sequences, around 12% seen once. The input for sequencing was whole blood, taken at baseline. All receptors come from an adult who was a healthcare worker with PCR-confirmed SARS-CoV-2 infection or an uninfected control (not recorded which). The donor label of this sample is uncertain. CDR3s include the opening cysteine and the closing phenylalanine or tryptophan. The D gene is left open where the match is weak. The listing skips clone size in some rows; elsewhere it reads once, few, many or a size class.

V	J	D	size	DNA	CDR3
TRBV11-2	TRBJ2-2	TRBD2	many	TGTGCCAGCAGCACTTTCTTGGGACTAGCCGTCGGGGAGCTGTTTTTT	CASSTFLGLAVGELFF
TRBV29-1	TRBJ2-5	.	many	TGCAGCGTTGATGCAGGGGAGACCCAGTACTTC	CSVDAGETQYF
TRBV9	TRBJ2-3	.	.	TGTGCCAGCAGCGTAGTGGGCTATGGGACAGATACGCAGTATTTT	CASSVVGYGTDTQYF
TRBV7-9	TRBJ2-3	.	.	TGTGCCAGCAGCCCCCCGAGGGCCGCAGATACGCAGTATTTT	CASSPPRAADTQYF
TRBV10-1	TRBJ2-3	.	few	TGCGCCAGCAGTGAGGGAGTGGGGACAGATACGCAGTATTTT	CASSEGVGTDTQYF
TRBV3-1	TRBJ2-1	.	few	TGTGCCAGCAGCCAGAGCACGGTGGAGCAGTTCTTC	CASSQSTVEQFF
TRBV5-1	TRBJ1-4	TRBD1	many	TGCGCCAGCAGCCGGACAGGAACTAATGAAAAACTGTTTTTT	CASSRTGTNEKLFF
TRBV6-6	TRBJ1-3	TRBD1	many	TGTGCCAGCACTTACGGAACCGGGACAGGGGCTGGAAACACCATATATTTT	CASTYGTGTGAGNTIYF
TRBV9	TRBJ1-1	.	.	TGTGCCAGCAGCTGGGACAAGAACACTGAAGCTTTCTTT	CASSWDKNTEAFF
TRBV7-3	TRBJ2-1	.	.	TGTGCCAGCAGCTCCTCGGGACTCCTATTCAATGAGCAGTTCTTC	CASSSSGLLFNEQFF
TRBV5-6	TRBJ2-5	TRBD1	few	TGTGCCAGCAGCCCCAGGGGGCGGTTGGTTTCCGAAGGGACCCAGTACTTC	CASSPRGRLVSEGTQYF
TRBV24-1	TRBJ1-2	.	.	TGTGCCACCAGTGAGACAGTTAACTATGGCTACACCTTC	CATSETVNYGYTF
TRBV7-7	TRBJ2-5	.	few	TGTGCCAGCAGCCCAGATGGTGGTGGTAGGACCCAGTACTTC	CASSPDGGGRTQYF
TRBV25-1	TRBJ2-1	.	few	TGTGCCAGCAGCCGGGACACCCATTACAATGAGCAGTTCTTC	CASSRDTHYNEQFF
TRBV20-1	TRBJ1-4	.	.	TGCAGTGCTAGAGATGGAACAGTCCGTAGCGAAAAACTGTTTTTT	CSARDGTVRSEKLFF
TRBV7-9	TRBJ1-2	TRBD1	many	TGTGCCAGCAGCCCGGGACAGGGGGCAACGGGTGGCTACACCTTC	CASSPGQGATGGYTF
TRBV10-2	TRBJ2-2	TRBD1	few	TGCGCCAGCAGGACCGGGACAGGGGTGAACACCGGGGAGCTGTTTTTT	CASRTGTGVNTGELFF
TRBV5-1	TRBJ2-5	.	few	TGCGCCAGCAGCTTGGCGACAGGCCCACAAGAGACCCAGTACTTC	CASSLATGPQETQYF
TRBV2	TRBJ1-6	.	many	TGTGCCAGCAAGGCCCGGCCCGAGCCGGCTAGTAATTCACCCCTCCACTTT	CASKARPEPASNSPLHF
TRBV2	TRBJ1-6	.	.	TGTGCCAGCAGCACGCGGTTGACGGGAACTGAGTCACCCCTCCACTTT	CASSTRLTGTESPLHF
TRBV7-9	TRBJ2-2	TRBD1	few	TGTGCCAGCAGCCCCAACCCGGGACAGGGGGCCCCCGGGGAGCTGTTTTTT	CASSPNPGQGAPGELFF
TRBV5-1	TRBJ2-1	.	few	TGCGCCAGCAGATCCGATCACCGCCTCGTCTTATACAATGAGCAGTTCTTC	CASRSDHRLVLYNEQFF
TRBV20-1	TRBJ2-2	TRBD2	many	TGCAGTGCTAGAGATACCCCTGGGACTAGCGGGGGGTCAACCGGGGAGCTGTTTTTT	CSARDTPGTSGGSTGELFF
TRBV5-5	TRBJ1-5	.	.	TGTGCCAGTGCCAGGTGGAATAGCAATCAGCCCCAGCATTTT	CASARWNSNQPQHF
TRBV25-1	TRBJ2-1	.	.	TGTGCCTCTTCAGGTGCTAGCTTTACTGAGCAGTTCTTC	CASSGASFTEQFF
TRBV5-1	TRBJ2-2	.	few	TGCGCCAGCAGGGGGGGACAGACAGCGAACACCGGGGAGCTGTTTTTT	CASRGGQTANTGELFF
TRBV5-1	TRBJ2-3	.	many	TGCGCCAGCAGCTTACCCCGCACAGATACGCAGTATTTT	CASSLPRTDTQYF
TRBV5-5	TRBJ1-2	.	few	TGTGCCAGCAGCTTGGCAGGGGAAGGCTATGGCTACACCTTC	CASSLAGEGYGYTF
TRBV5-6	TRBJ1-1	.	.	TGTGCCAGCAGCTTGATAAGACAAGCAAACACTGAAGCTTTCTTT	CASSLIRQANTEAFF
TRBV28	TRBJ2-6	.	many	TGTGCCAGCAGTCGGACTGCGGCCAACGTCCTGACTTTC	CASSRTAANVLTF
TRBV7-2	TRBJ2-5	.	few	TGTGCCAGCAGCTCCCCGAATCAAGAGACCCAGTACTTC	CASSSPNQETQYF
TRBV2	TRBJ1-2	.	.	TGTGCCAGCAGGGCACAGGGTACCTATGGCTACACCTTC	CASRAQGTYGYTF
TRBV2	TRBJ2-2	.	.	TGTGCCAGCAGTTGGACAATTAACACCGGGGAGCTGTTTTTT	CASSWTINTGELFF
TRBV12-3/TRBV12-4	TRBJ1-2	.	.	TGTGCCAGCAGTTTTTTCGGGTCTCCCTCGAGCGGCTACACCTTC	CASSFFGSPSSGYTF
TRBV2	TRBJ2-2	.	many	TGTGCCAGCAGTGAGACGGGGATGAACACCGGGGAGCTGTTTTTT	CASSETGMNTGELFF
TRBV5-6	TRBJ2-3	.	few	TGTGCCAGCAGCTTTCCGACCCCAGATACGCAGTATTTT	CASSFPTPDTQYF
TRBV5-5	TRBJ2-1	TRBD1	few	TGTGCCAGCAGCTTACAGGGGAGCTACAATGAGCAGTTCTTC	CASSLQGSYNEQFF
TRBV6-5	TRBJ1-2	.	many	TGTGCCAGCAGCGGACAGACCTATGGCTACACCTTC	CASSGQTYGYTF
TRBV2	TRBJ2-5	TRBD2	few	TGTGCCAGCAGAAAGCGGGGGGGCAAAGAGACCCAGTACTTC	CASRKRGGKETQYF
TRBV20-1	TRBJ2-5	.	.	TGCAGTGCCCCCGACATGGCTATTGGCGAGACCCAGTACTTC	CSAPDMAIGETQYF
TRBV19	TRBJ2-1	.	few	TGTGCCAGCTTGAAGGACACCGCAACCAACAATGAGCAGTTCTTC	CASLKDTATNNEQFF
TRBV24-1	TRBJ2-5	TRBD1	few	TGTGCCACCAGTGGGGGACAGGGGTACCAAGAGACCCAGTACTTC	CATSGGQGYQETQYF